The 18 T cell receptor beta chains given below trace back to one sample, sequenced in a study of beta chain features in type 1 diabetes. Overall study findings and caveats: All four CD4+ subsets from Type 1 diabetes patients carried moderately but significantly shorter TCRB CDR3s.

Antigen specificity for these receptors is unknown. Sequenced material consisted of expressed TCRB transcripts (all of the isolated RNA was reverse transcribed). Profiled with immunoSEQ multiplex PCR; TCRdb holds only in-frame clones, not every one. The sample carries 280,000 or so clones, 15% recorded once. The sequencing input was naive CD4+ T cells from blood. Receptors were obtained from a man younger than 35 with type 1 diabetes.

The CDR3 is CASSLGTGWADTQYF. The DNA of the CDR3 is TGTGCCAGCAGCTTAGGGACAGGGTGGGCAGATACGCAGTATTTT. The chain has TRBV11-2 and TRBJ2-3, with 8 bases identical to TRBD1. This CDR3 has 15 residues. In germline, CDR1 is SGHAT, CDR2 FQNNGV. V shed 1 base, J shed 4 bases, and the junction held 4 bases outside the gene matches.

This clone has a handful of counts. This CDR3 reads CASSSQENQPQHF. Written as DNA, the CDR3 is TGTGCCAGCAGCTCACAGGAGAATCAGCCCCAGCATTTT. V is TRBV6-5 and J is TRBJ1-5; tentative D call: TRBD1 (5 bases). Per germline, CDR1 MNHEY and CDR2 SVGAGI. Trimming cost V 6 bases and J 4 bases, with 10 bases left between them. The CDR3 is 13 residues long.

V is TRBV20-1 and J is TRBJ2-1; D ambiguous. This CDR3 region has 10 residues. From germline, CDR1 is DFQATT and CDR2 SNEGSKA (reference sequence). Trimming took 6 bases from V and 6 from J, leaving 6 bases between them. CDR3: CSAAANEQFF. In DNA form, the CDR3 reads TGCAGTGCCGCGGCCAATGAGCAGTTCTTC.

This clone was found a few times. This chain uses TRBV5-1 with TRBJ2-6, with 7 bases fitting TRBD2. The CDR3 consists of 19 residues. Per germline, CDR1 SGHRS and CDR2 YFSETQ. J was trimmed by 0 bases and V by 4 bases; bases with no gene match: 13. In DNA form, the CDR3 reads TGCGCCAGCAGCCCCTGGGCGGGGACTAAGAGCTCTGGGGCCAACGTCCTGACTTTC. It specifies CASSPWAGTKSSGANVLTF.

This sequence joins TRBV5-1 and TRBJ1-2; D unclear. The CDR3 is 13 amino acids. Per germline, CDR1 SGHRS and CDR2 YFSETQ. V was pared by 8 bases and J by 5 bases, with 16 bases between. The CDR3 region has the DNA TGCGCCAGTGACCTGTCGGGATCTTATGGCTACACCTTC. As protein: CASDLSGSYGYTF.

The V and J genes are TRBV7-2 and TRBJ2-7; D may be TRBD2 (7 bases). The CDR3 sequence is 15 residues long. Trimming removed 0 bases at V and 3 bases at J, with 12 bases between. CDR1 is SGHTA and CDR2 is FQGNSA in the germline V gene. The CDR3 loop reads CASSLAGGHIYEQYF. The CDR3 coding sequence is TGTGCCAGCAGCTTAGCGGGGGGGCACATCTACGAGCAGTACTTC.

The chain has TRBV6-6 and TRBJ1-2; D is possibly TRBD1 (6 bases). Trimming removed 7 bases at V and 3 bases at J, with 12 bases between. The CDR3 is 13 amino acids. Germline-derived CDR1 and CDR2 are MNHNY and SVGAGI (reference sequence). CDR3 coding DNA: TGTGCCAGCACCGAACAGGGACACTATGGCTACACCTTC. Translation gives CASTEQGHYGYTF.

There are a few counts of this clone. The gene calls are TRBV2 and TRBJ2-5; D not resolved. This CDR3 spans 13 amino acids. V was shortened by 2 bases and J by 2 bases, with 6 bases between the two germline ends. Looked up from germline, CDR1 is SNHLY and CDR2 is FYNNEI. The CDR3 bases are TGTGCCAGCAGTGAAAGGCGGCAAGAGACCCAGTACTTC. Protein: CASSERRQETQYF.

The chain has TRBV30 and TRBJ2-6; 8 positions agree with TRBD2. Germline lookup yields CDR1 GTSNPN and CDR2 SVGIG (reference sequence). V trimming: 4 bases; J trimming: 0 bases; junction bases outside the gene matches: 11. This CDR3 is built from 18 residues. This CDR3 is CAWKRWRGESSGANVLTF. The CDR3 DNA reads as TGTGCCTGGAAACGGTGGCGGGGGGAAAGCTCTGGGGCCAACGTCCTGACTTTC.

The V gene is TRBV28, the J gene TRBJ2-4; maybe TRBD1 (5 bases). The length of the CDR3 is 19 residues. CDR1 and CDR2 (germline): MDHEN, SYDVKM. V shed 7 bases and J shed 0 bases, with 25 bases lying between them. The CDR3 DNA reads TGTGCCAGCACCCTAACGATTGGGGCAGGGTCTCTAGCCAAAAACATTCAGTACTTC. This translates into CASTLTIGAGSLAKNIQYF.

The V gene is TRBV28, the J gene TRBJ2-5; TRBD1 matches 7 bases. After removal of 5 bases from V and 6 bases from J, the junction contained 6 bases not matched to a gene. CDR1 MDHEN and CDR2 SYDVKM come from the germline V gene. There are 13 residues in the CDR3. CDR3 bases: TGTGCCAGCAGTCCCCGGGACAGACAGACCCAGTACTTC. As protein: CASSPRDRQTQYF.

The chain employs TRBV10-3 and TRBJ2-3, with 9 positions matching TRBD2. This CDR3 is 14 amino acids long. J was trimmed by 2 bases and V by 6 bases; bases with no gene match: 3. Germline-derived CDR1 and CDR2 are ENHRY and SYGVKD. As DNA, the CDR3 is TGTGCCATCAGAAAGCGGGAGGCCACAGATACGCAGTATTTT. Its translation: CAIRKREATDTQYF.

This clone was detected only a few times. The CDR3 DNA reads as TGTGCCAGTAGTCCAGGACAGGGCTCAGATACGCAGTATTTT. As protein: CASSPGQGSDTQYF. V is TRBV19 and J is TRBJ2-3; 8 nucleotides align to TRBD1. This CDR3 comprises 14 residues. Germline V gene data show CDR1 as LNHDA and CDR2 as SQIVND (reference sequence). Trimming removed 5 bases from V and 4 bases from J; junction bases left unmatched: 5.

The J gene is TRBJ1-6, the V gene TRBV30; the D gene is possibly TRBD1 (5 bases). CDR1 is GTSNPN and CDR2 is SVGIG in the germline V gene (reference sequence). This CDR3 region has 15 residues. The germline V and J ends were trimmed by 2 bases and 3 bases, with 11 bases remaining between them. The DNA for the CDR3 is TGTGCCTGGAGTCGACAGTCTAACTATAATTCACCCCTCCACTTT. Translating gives CAWSRQSNYNSPLHF.

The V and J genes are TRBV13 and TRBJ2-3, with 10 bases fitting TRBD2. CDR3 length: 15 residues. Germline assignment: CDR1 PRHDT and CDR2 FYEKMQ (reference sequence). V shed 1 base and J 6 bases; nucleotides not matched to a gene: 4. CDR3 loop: CASSLEAGGSDTQYF. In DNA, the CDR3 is TGTGCCAGCAGCTTAGAAGCGGGAGGGTCCGATACGCAGTATTTT.

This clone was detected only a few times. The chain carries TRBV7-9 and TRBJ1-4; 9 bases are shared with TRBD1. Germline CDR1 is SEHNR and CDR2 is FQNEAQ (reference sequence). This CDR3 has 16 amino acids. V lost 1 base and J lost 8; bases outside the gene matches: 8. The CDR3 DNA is TGTGCCAGCAGCTTAGACCCTGGGACAGGGCGGGAAAAACTGTTTTTT. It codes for CASSLDPGTGREKLFF. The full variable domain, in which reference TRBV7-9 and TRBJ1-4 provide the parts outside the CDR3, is DTGVSQNPRHKITKRGQNVTFRCDPISEHNRLYWYRQTLGQGPEFLTYFQNEAQLEKSRLLSDRFSAERPKGSFSTLEIQRTEQGDSAMYLCASSLDPGTGREKLFFGSGTQLSVL.

The DNA of the CDR3 is TGTGCCAGCTCAAAACCGGGACAGGGGGTCTACGAGCAGTACTTC. This translates into CASSKPGQGVYEQYF. The V gene is TRBV18, the J gene TRBJ2-7; 11 positions agree with TRBD1. Germline CDR1 is KGHSH and CDR2 is LQKENI. V lost 5 bases to trimming and J lost 3 bases; unmatched junction nucleotides: 6. The CDR3 has 15 amino acids.

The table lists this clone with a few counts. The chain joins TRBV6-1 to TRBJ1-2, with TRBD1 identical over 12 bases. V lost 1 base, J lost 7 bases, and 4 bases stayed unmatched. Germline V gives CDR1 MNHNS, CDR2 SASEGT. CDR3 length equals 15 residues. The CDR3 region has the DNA TGTGCCAGCAGTGAAGGCAGGGACAGGGGGCCTGGCTACACCTTC. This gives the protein CASSEGRDRGPGYTF.